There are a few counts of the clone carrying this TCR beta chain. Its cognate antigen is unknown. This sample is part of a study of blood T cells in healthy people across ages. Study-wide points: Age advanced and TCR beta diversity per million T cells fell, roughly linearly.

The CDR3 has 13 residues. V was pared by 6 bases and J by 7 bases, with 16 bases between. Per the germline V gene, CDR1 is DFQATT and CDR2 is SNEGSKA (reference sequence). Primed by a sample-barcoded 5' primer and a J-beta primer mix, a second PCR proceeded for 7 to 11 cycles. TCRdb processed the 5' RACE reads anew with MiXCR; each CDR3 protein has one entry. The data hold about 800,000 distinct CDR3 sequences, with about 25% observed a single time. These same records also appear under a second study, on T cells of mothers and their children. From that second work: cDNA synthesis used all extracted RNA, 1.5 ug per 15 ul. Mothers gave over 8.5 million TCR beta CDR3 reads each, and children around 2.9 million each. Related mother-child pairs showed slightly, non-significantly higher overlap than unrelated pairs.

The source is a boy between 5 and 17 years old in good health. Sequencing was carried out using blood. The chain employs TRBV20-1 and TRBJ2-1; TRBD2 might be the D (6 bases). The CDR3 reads CSANIAVGNEQFF. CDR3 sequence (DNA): TGCAGTGCAAATATAGCGGTGGGTAATGAGCAGTTCTTC.